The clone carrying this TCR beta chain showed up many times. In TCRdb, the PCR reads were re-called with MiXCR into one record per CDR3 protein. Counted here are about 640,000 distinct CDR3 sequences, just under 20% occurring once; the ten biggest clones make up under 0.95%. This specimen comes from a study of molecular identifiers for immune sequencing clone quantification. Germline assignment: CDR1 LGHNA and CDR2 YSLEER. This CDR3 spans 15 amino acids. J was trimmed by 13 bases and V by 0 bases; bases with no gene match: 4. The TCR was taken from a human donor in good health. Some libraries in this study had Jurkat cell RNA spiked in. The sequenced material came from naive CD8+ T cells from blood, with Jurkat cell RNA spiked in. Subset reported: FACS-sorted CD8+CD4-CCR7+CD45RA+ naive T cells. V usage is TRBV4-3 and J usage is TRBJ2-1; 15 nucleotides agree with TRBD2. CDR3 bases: TGCGCCAGCAGCCAAGATGGGGGACTAGCGGGGGGTCAGTTCTTC. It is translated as CASSQDGGLAGGQFF.